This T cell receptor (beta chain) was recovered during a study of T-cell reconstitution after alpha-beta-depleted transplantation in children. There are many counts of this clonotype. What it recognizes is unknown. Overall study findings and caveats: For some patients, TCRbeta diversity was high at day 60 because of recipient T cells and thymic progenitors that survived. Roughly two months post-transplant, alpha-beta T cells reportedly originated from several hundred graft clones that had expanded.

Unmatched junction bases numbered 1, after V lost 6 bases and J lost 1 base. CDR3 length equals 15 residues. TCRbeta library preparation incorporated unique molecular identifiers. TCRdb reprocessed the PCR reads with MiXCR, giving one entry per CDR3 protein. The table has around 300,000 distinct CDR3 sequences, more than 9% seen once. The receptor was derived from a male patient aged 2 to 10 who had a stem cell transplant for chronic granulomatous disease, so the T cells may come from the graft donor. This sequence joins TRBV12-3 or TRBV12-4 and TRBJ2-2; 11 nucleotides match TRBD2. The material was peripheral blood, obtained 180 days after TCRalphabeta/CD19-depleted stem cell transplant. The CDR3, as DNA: TGTGCCAGCAGGGGGACTAGCGGGAACACCGGGGAGCTGTTTTTT. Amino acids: CASRGTSGNTGELFF.